This T cell receptor beta chain is drawn from a study of T cell responses to AZD1222 COVID-19 vaccine. Method: immunoSEQ multiplex PCR; TCRdb's copy keeps in-frame clones and lacks some. Altogether 95,000 or so clones are present, roughly 84% being singletons, with the ten largest covering less than 3%. The CDR3 is 14 residues long. V dropped 3 bases and J dropped 2 bases, with 14 bases sitting between them. Germline assignment: CDR1 SQVTM and CDR2 ANQGSEA. Study-level results: Among vaccine-associated CD4 TCRs, coverage spanned spike, with dominance at 160-218 and 743-854.

This clone was counted a few times. The antigen is not known. The receptor comes from an adult in good health. The sample in question was peripheral blood, obtained on day 0 of AZD1222 vaccination. The rearrangement joins TRBV29-1 to TRBJ2-7; D is tentatively TRBD1 or TRBD2 (6 bases each). The CDR3 spells CSVDKGGSTYEQYF. The CDR3 region has the DNA TGCAGCGTTGACAAGGGGGGATCCACCTACGAGCAGTACTTC.